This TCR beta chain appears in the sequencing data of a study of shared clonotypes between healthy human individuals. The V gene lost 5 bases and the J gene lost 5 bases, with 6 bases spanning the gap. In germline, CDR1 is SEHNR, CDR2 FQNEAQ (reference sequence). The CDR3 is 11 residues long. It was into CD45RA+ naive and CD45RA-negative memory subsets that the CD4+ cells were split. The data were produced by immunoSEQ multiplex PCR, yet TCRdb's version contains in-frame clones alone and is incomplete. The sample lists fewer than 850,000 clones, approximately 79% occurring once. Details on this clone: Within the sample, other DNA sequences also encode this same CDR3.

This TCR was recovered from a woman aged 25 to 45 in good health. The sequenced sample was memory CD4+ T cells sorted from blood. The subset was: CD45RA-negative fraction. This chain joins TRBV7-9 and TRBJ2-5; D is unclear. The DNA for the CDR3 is TGTGCCAGCAGCGAGAGGGAGACCCAGTACTTC. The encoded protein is CASSERETQYF.